These 6 T cell receptor beta chains originate from one sample sequenced in a study of T cell responses to AZD1222 COVID-19 vaccine. Using immunoSEQ multiplex PCR, the repertoire was profiled, and TCRdb retains in-frame clones only, with some absent. Here the sample spans under 200,000 clones, approximately 90% being singletons. The starting material was peripheral blood, obtained 28 days after the second AZD1222 dose. The receptors come from an adult who received the AZD1222 COVID-19 vaccine.

V is TRBV19 and J is TRBJ1-2; perhaps TRBD1 as D (5 bases). This CDR3 is built from 13 residues. In germline, CDR1 is LNHDA, CDR2 SQIVND (reference sequence). Trimming removed 8 bases from V and 5 bases from J, with 15 bases in between. This CDR3 is CASGAESGYGYTF. CDR3 DNA: TGTGCCAGTGGGGCGGAGTCGGGGTATGGCTACACCTTC.

The J gene is TRBJ2-7, the V gene TRBV28; 7 bases are a match to TRBD1. Germline V gene data show CDR1 as MDHEN and CDR2 as SYDVKM. The junction had 3 bases not matched to a gene; V was cut back by 5 bases and J by 5 bases. The CDR3 contains 12 residues. The CDR3 reads CASSAQGDEQYF. The CDR3 DNA is TGTGCCAGCAGTGCCCAGGGGGACGAGCAGTACTTC.

The chain employs TRBV30 and TRBJ1-1; no definite D call. CDR1 and CDR2 (germline): GTSNPN, SVGIG (reference sequence). The V gene lost 5 bases and the J gene lost 6 bases, with 10 bases spanning the gap. CDR3 length: 11 residues. The CDR3 bases are TGTGCCTGGTCTCAGAAGTCTGAAGCTTTCTTT. Amino acids: CAWSQKSEAFF. Combining the CDR3 with reference TRBV30 and TRBJ1-1 gives the whole variable domain SQTIHQWPATLVQPVGSPLSLECTVEGTSNPNLYWYRQAAGRGLQLLFYSVGIGQISSEVPQNLSASRPQDRQFILSSKKLLLSDSGFYLCAWSQKSEAFFGQGTRLTVV.

DNA for the CDR3: TGTGCCAGCAGTAAGACTAGCGGGAGGGCCTACAATGAGCAGTTCTTC. Its protein product is CASSKTSGRAYNEQFF. The chain couples TRBV2 to TRBJ2-1; 14 nucleotides agree with TRBD2. The germline CDR1 and CDR2 sequences are SNHLY and FYNNEI. V gave up 5 bases and J gave up 2 bases; unmatched junction bases: 2. CDR3 size: 16 residues.

This chain links TRBV29-1 with TRBJ1-2, with D uncertain. Germline loops: CDR1 SQVTM, CDR2 ANQGSEA. The CDR3 has 11 amino acids. Deletions cut 4 bases from V and 2 bases from J, with 5 bases between. In DNA form, the CDR3 reads TGCAGCGTTGCGCAAAACTATGGCTACACCTTC. This codes for CSVAQNYGYTF.

The chain couples TRBV27 to TRBJ1-5, with TRBD1 identical over 9 bases. Looked up from germline, CDR1 is MNHEY and CDR2 is SMNVEV (reference sequence). The CDR3 length is 15 residues. With V trimmed by 0 bases and J by 6 bases, 3 bases remained unmatched. The CDR3 DNA is TGTGCCAGCAGTTTATCGACAGGGGGGAGTCAGCCCCAGCATTTT. This encodes CASSLSTGGSQPQHF.